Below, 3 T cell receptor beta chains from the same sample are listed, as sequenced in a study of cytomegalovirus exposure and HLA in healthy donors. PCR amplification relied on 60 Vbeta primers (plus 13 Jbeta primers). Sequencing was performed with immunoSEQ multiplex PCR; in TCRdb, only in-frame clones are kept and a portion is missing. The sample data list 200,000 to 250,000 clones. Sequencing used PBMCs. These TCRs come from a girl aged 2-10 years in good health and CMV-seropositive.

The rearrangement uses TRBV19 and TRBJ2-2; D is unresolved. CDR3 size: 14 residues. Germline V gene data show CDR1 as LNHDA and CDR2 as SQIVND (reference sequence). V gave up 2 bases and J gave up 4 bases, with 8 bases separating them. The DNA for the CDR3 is TGTGCCAGTAGTATACTGCCGGGCACCGGGGAGCTGTTTTTT. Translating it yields CASSILPGTGELFF.

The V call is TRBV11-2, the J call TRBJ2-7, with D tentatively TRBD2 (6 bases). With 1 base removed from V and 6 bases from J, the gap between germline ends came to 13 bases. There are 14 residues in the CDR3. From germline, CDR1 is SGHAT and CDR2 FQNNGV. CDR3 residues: CASSLGGGRVEQYF. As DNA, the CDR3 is TGTGCCAGCAGCTTAGGGGGAGGTAGAGTCGAGCAGTACTTC.

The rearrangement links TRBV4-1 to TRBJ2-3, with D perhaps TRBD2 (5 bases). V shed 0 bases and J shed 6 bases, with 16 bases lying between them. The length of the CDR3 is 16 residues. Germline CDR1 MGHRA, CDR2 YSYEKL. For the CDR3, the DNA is TGCGCCAGCAGCCAAGAACGGCCTCAGACTACGGATACGCAGTATTTT. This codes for CASSQERPQTTDTQYF.